This T cell receptor beta chain appears in the sequencing data of a study of blood T cell repertoires in COVID-19. Study in general: Italy, Spain and the United States were the sources of the convalescent and acute COVID-19 samples. Nucleic acid was either cDNA or gDNA, and it came from T cells, B-cell-depleted T cells, or PBMCs.

Under the authors' procedure: Amplification from reference gene primers served as the basis for estimated nucleated cell counts. The data were produced by immunoSEQ multiplex PCR, yet TCRdb's version contains in-frame clones alone and is incomplete. The V and J calls and the clone size are those of that table, but D and trimming were determined from the DNA. The sample lists fewer than 300,000 clones; 65% to 90% were seen once. V gave up 0 bases and J gave up 5 bases; unmatched junction bases: 4. CDR3 size: 15 residues. The germline gives CDR1 LNHNV, CDR2 YYDKDF (reference sequence). The source material was peripheral blood. This receptor was identified in a man aged 50-59 years with active or convalescent COVID-19. J is TRBJ2-5 and V is TRBV15; 9 nucleotides match TRBD2. The DNA of the CDR3 is TGTGCCACCAGCAGAGATGCGGGAGGGCCGGAGACCCAGTACTTC. Translation: CATSRDAGGPETQYF.